The T cell receptor beta chain described here comes from a study of graft-versus-host responses after intestinal transplantation. Germline CDR1 reads KGHSH; CDR2 reads LQKENI. V was pared by 0 bases and J by 1 base, with 8 bases between. The CDR3 has 15 residues. Using immunoSEQ multiplex PCR, the repertoire was profiled, and TCRdb retains in-frame clones only, with some absent. The sample lists 15,000 to 18,000 clones, 33% occurring once. CD4 and CD8 responders that proliferated in the reaction were FACS-sorted. This clone was observed a handful of times. The sequence derives from a human patient who received an intestinal transplant. This sequence joins TRBV18 and TRBJ2-3; the D is unclear. The sequences come from alloreactive CD4+ T cells from a mixed lymphocyte reaction culture, collected before intestinal transplant. Stated subset: CFSE-low proliferating T cells sorted from roughly 6-day pre-transplant mixed lymphocyte reaction (GvH or HvG direction). The CDR3 loop is CASSPPFRGTDTQYF. CDR3 in DNA: TGTGCCAGCTCACCACCCTTCCGGGGCACAGATACGCAGTATTTT.